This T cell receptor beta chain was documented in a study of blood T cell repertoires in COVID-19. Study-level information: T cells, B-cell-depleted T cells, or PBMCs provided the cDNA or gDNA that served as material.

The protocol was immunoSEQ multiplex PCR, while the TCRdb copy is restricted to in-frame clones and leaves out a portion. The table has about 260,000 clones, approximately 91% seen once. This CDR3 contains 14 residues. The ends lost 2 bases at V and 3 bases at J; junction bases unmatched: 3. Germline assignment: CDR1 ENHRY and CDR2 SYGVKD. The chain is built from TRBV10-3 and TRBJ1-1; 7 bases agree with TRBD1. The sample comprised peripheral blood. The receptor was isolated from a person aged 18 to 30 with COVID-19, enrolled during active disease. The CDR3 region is CAISENRGDTEAFF. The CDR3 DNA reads TGTGCCATCAGTGAGAACAGGGGAGACACTGAAGCTTTCTTT.